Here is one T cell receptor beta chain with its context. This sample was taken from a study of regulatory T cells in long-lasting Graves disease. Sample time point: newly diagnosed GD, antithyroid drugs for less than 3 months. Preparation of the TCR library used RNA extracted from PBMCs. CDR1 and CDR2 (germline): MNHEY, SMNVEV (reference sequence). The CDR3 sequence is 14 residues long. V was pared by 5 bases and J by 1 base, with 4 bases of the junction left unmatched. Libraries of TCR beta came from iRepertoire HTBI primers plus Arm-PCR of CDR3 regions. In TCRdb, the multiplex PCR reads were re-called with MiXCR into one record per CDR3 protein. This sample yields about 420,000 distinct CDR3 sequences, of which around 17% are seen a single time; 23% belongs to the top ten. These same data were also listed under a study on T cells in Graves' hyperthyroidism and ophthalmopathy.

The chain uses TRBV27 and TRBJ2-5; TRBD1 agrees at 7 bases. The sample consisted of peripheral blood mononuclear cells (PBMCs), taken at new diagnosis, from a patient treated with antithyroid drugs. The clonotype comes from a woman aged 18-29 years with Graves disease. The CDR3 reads CASSPWDSQETQYF. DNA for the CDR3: TGTGCCAGCAGTCCTTGGGACAGCCAAGAGACCCAGTACTTC.